Described below is a single TCR beta chain sequence and its context. The antigen remains unidentified. The sample belongs to a study of early T cells in non-severe SARS-CoV-2 infection. About the research overall: Sequenced material consisted of bulk RNA (from unsorted whole blood), and chains were unpaired. Regarding the study as a whole: Private and CD4 specificities were missed by VDJdb matching, skewed to anti-spike CD8.

cDNA molecules, individually, were tagged with unique molecular identifiers. TCRdb re-called the 5' RACE reads through MiXCR, storing one row per CDR3 protein. This sample yields about 23,000 distinct CDR3 sequences, of which less than 6.5% are seen a single time; approximately 12% belongs to the top ten. From germline, CDR1 is SGHRS and CDR2 YFSETQ. Deletions cut 4 bases from V and 0 bases from J, with 11 bases between. CDR3 size: 15 residues. The source is an adult who was a healthcare worker with PCR-confirmed SARS-CoV-2 infection or an uninfected control (not recorded which). The chain recombines TRBV5-1 with TRBJ2-1, with unresolved D. The sequenced sample consisted of whole blood. CDR3 coding DNA: TGCGCCAGCAGCGCCTACTCGAGCTCCTACAATGAGCAGTTCTTC. It yields the protein CASSAYSSSYNEQFF.